The present TCR beta chain was sequenced within a study of blood T cell repertoires in COVID-19. Study-level information: Collection of acute and convalescent COVID-19 samples took place in the United States, Italy and Spain. From T cells, B-cell-depleted T cells, or PBMCs came the material, which was cDNA or gDNA.

V was shortened by 2 bases and J by 6 bases, with 13 bases between the two germline ends. This CDR3 region has 15 residues. Germline assignment: CDR1 LGHNA and CDR2 YSLEER. Per the original methods: Counts of nucleated cells, estimated from reference gene primer amplification, were obtained. Sequencing was performed with immunoSEQ multiplex PCR; in TCRdb, only in-frame clones are kept and a portion is missing. V and J calls and clone size follow that table, whereas D and trimming were derived from the DNA. Here the sample spans 60,000 to 80,000 clones, about four fifths being singletons. The clonotype comes from a man over 45 with active COVID-19. Input material: peripheral blood. The rearrangement uses TRBV4-3 and TRBJ2-2; TRBD2 is a possible D gene (7 bases). CDR3: CASSQFWGGPGELFF. CDR3 coding DNA: TGCGCCAGCAGCCAATTTTGGGGGGGCCCCGGGGAGCTGTTTTTT.